This is a list of T cell receptor beta chains from one sample in a study of cytomegalovirus exposure and HLA in healthy donors. The table came from immunoSEQ multiplex PCR; TCRdb's copy has only in-frame clones and leaves some out. The data contain under 150,000 clones, about 83% of them singletons. Source material: PBMCs. Receptors originate from a girl aged 2-10 years in good health and CMV-seronegative. Both conserved end residues are part of each CDR3. Each record gives: V gene, clone size, CDR3 length, D gene, J gene, CDR3 DNA, CDR3 protein. D genes are given only for firm matches. Clone size appears in some rows only: once, few, many, or a class for an expanded clone.

v_call: TRBV5-1; clone_size: -; cdr3_length: 12; d_call: -; j_call: TRBJ2-7; cdr3_nt: TGCGCCAGCAGTTATGGACAGTACGAGCAGTACTTC; cdr3_aa: CASSYGQYEQYF
v_call: TRBV27; clone_size: once; cdr3_length: 15; d_call: -; j_call: TRBJ1-5; cdr3_nt: TGTGCCAGCAGGCCAGGGTTTTCTAGCAATCAGCCCCAGCATTTT; cdr3_aa: CASRPGFSSNQPQHF
v_call: TRBV30; clone_size: -; cdr3_length: 15; d_call: -; j_call: TRBJ1-6; cdr3_nt: TGTGCCTGGACCCCACTGACAGGATTTAATTCACCCCTCCACTTT; cdr3_aa: CAWTPLTGFNSPLHF
v_call: TRBV6-1; clone_size: -; cdr3_length: 15; d_call: -; j_call: TRBJ1-1; cdr3_nt: TGTGCCAGCAGTAATTTAGGGGTATATGACACTGAAGCTTTCTTT; cdr3_aa: CASSNLGVYDTEAFF
v_call: TRBV11-2; clone_size: -; cdr3_length: 15; d_call: -; j_call: TRBJ1-3; cdr3_nt: TGTGCCAGCAGCTTAGACCCAGGGTCTGGAAACACCATATATTTT; cdr3_aa: CASSLDPGSGNTIYF
v_call: TRBV28; clone_size: -; cdr3_length: 13; d_call: -; j_call: TRBJ2-7; cdr3_nt: TGTGCCAGCAGTCCGCGGGTCCCCGACGAGCAGTACTTC; cdr3_aa: CASSPRVPDEQYF
v_call: TRBV28; clone_size: -; cdr3_length: 14; d_call: -; j_call: TRBJ1-5; cdr3_nt: TGTGCCAGCAGTAGGGGCATCGGTTTATGGCCCCAGCATTTT; cdr3_aa: CASSRGIGLWPQHF
v_call: TRBV14; clone_size: -; cdr3_length: 13; d_call: -; j_call: TRBJ1-2; cdr3_nt: TGTGCCAGCAGCCAAGGGGGCCCGTATGGCTACACCTTC; cdr3_aa: CASSQGGPYGYTF
v_call: TRBV6-4; clone_size: few; cdr3_length: 20; d_call: TRBD1; j_call: TRBJ1-5; cdr3_nt: TGTGCCAGCAGTGACTCGATCGGGGACTGCCAGGGGGCGAGCAATCAGCCCCAGCATTTT; cdr3_aa: CASSDSIGDCQGASNQPQHF
v_call: TRBV18; clone_size: -; cdr3_length: 14; d_call: TRBD1; j_call: TRBJ2-7; cdr3_nt: TGTGCCAGCTCACCTGTGGGACAGTCCTACGAGCAGTACTTC; cdr3_aa: CASSPVGQSYEQYF
v_call: TRBV7-2; clone_size: -; cdr3_length: 16; d_call: TRBD2; j_call: TRBJ2-2; cdr3_nt: TGTGCCAGCCAATCCAGCGGGAGGGCCGGGACCGGGGAGCTGTTTTTT; cdr3_aa: CASQSSGRAGTGELFF
v_call: TRBV7-6; clone_size: -; cdr3_length: 15; d_call: TRBD2; j_call: TRBJ2-7; cdr3_nt: TGTGCCAGCAGCCCCCTAGCGGGAGGGGATTACGAGCAGTACTTC; cdr3_aa: CASSPLAGGDYEQYF
v_call: TRBV18; clone_size: few; cdr3_length: 16; d_call: TRBD2; j_call: TRBJ2-7; cdr3_nt: TGTGCCAGCTCACCAACTCCGGGACTAGCGGGAGAGAAGCAGTACTTC; cdr3_aa: CASSPTPGLAGEKQYF
v_call: TRBV27; clone_size: -; cdr3_length: 14; d_call: -; j_call: TRBJ1-1; cdr3_nt: TGTGCCAGCAGTTTCTGGGGGGGAAACACTGAAGCTTTCTTT; cdr3_aa: CASSFWGGNTEAFF
v_call: TRBV20-1; clone_size: few; cdr3_length: 11; d_call: -; j_call: TRBJ2-5; cdr3_nt: TGCAGTGTGCACAACCAAGAGACCCAGTACTTC; cdr3_aa: CSVHNQETQYF
v_call: TRBV14; clone_size: once; cdr3_length: 16; d_call: TRBD1; j_call: TRBJ2-7; cdr3_nt: TGTGCCAGCAGCCAAGCGGGACAGGGATTCTATGGCGAGCAGTACTTC; cdr3_aa: CASSQAGQGFYGEQYF
v_call: TRBV5-1; clone_size: once; cdr3_length: 16; d_call: -; j_call: TRBJ2-7; cdr3_nt: TGCGCCAGCAGCACCCATCGAGCAGGAGCGGATTACGAGCAGTACTTC; cdr3_aa: CASSTHRAGADYEQYF
v_call: TRBV2; clone_size: -; cdr3_length: 12; d_call: TRBD1; j_call: TRBJ2-7; cdr3_nt: TGTGCCAGCAGCGAAAACAGGGGCGAGCAGTACTTC; cdr3_aa: CASSENRGEQYF
v_call: TRBV6-6; clone_size: -; cdr3_length: 16; d_call: -; j_call: TRBJ1-3; cdr3_nt: TGTGCCAGCAGTTATACTGGACAGAACTCTGGAAACACCATATATTTT; cdr3_aa: CASSYTGQNSGNTIYF
v_call: TRBV18; clone_size: -; cdr3_length: 13; d_call: -; j_call: TRBJ1-2; cdr3_nt: TGTGCCAGCTCACCAGGGGGGGGCTATGGCTACACCTTC; cdr3_aa: CASSPGGGYGYTF
v_call: TRBV27; clone_size: -; cdr3_length: 13; d_call: -; j_call: TRBJ1-5; cdr3_nt: TGTGCCAGCAGTTGGGCCCTCAATCAGCCCCAGCATTTT; cdr3_aa: CASSWALNQPQHF
v_call: TRBV19; clone_size: -; cdr3_length: 14; d_call: TRBD2; j_call: TRBJ2-1; cdr3_nt: TGTGCCAGTACCGTAGCGGGAGCCTACAATGAGCAGTTCTTC; cdr3_aa: CASTVAGAYNEQFF
v_call: TRBV28; clone_size: -; cdr3_length: 11; d_call: -; j_call: TRBJ1-1; cdr3_nt: TGTGCCAGCAGTTTGGGCGGGGAAGCTTTCTTT; cdr3_aa: CASSLGGEAFF
v_call: TRBV5-6; clone_size: few; cdr3_length: 15; d_call: TRBD1; j_call: TRBJ1-4; cdr3_nt: TGTGCCAGCAGCAAGAAGACAGGGTTTAATGAAAAACTGTTTTTT; cdr3_aa: CASSKKTGFNEKLFF
v_call: TRBV27; clone_size: -; cdr3_length: 17; d_call: TRBD2; j_call: TRBJ2-5; cdr3_nt: TGTGCCAGCAGTCAGACCGGGACTAGCGGGAGTAGAGAGACCCAGTACTTC; cdr3_aa: CASSQTGTSGSRETQYF
v_call: TRBV7-9; clone_size: -; cdr3_length: 16; d_call: TRBD2; j_call: TRBJ2-7; cdr3_nt: TGTTCCAGCAGCCTCCGACTAGCGTCGAGCTCCTACGAGCAGTACTTC; cdr3_aa: CSSSLRLASSSYEQYF
v_call: TRBV4-1; clone_size: -; cdr3_length: 17; d_call: -; j_call: TRBJ2-3; cdr3_nt: TGCGCCAGCAGCCAAGATGATTTTGGGGCAGGGTCGAATACGCAGTATTTT; cdr3_aa: CASSQDDFGAGSNTQYF
v_call: TRBV25-1; clone_size: once; cdr3_length: 13; d_call: -; j_call: TRBJ1-2; cdr3_nt: TGTGCCAGCAGTGACAGGGGAGACTATGGCTACACCTTC; cdr3_aa: CASSDRGDYGYTF
v_call: TRBV7-2; clone_size: -; cdr3_length: 14; d_call: -; j_call: TRBJ1-1; cdr3_nt: TGTGCCAGCAGCTTAGTGCCTGGGAGCACTGAAGCTTTCTTT; cdr3_aa: CASSLVPGSTEAFF